This T cell receptor beta chain was documented in a study of identical twins (dated by TCRdb to the mid-2010s). With regard to the full study: To test whether fetal clonotypes persist, this study deep-sequenced TCR alpha and beta repertoires from monozygotic twins, from unrelated adults of various ages, and from cord blood. To rule out contamination, replicate twin experiments were performed at different times with different library preparation protocols.

Germline trimming: 6 bases from V, 7 bases from J; junction bases outside gene matches: 9. The CDR3 numbers 13 residues from cysteine through phenylalanine. Only the CDR3 part of the read is kept: 39 bases, read in frame from the first base. CDR1 is given as DFQATT and CDR2 as SNEGSKA, both from the germline V gene (reference sequence). This clonotype came up a few times. Its antigen is currently not known. No base qualities exist here, and no much larger clone lies one base off it. Every donor in the study was a healthy Caucasian. Three pairs of female monozygotic twins, all aged about 18 to 30 years, were included in the twin cohort. Positive isolation kits from Invitrogen were used to isolate the CD4+ and CD8+ T cell populations. Receptor amplification or capture employed 5' RACE. Sequencing used an Illumina HiSeq 2000. A universal primer binding site was added through template switching, and the final cDNA carried a unique molecular identifier so that TCR cDNA molecules could be counted accurately. First-strand cDNA for TCR alpha and beta chains was synthesized from specific primers in the conserved constant-segment region. To control for contamination, every cDNA library was double barcoded, receiving both a SMART-Mk sample barcode and Illumina barcodes. TruSeq adapter sequences and Illumina sample barcodes were added in two successive PCR steps. Sequencing of the TCR alpha and beta cDNA libraries was done on the Illumina HiSeq platform using custom primers. Per the source publication's procedure: Raw reads were processed with MiGEC to extract unique molecular identifiers, and MiXCR was used to determine CDR3 positions. Recombination models were inferred per individual with the repgenHMM and IGoR tools using an EM algorithm. The analysis of shared clonotypes was done with the tcR package in R, with sharing normalized by the product of cloneset sizes. To study raw recombination free of thymic and clonal selection effects, out-of-frame nonproductive sequences were analyzed. In TCRdb, the public reads were trimmed at Q25 with fastp and aligned with MiXCR, with productive beta chains retained. Records with the same CDR3 protein are collapsed into one entry carrying the most frequent genes and DNA. Clone size and V and J calls follow TCRdb, not the original study. The sample table lists 400,000 to 650,000 distinct CDR3 sequences, less than 25% of them with a count of one. The top ten clones comprise roughly 0.9% of the sample.

General study outcomes and caveats: In monozygotic twins, out-of-frame TCR alpha sharing was systematically underestimated by recombination models, although the models agreed with sharing between unrelated individuals. Invariant T cells such as MAIT and iNKT could partly confound zero-insertion analyses, though diverse VJ usage argued against this for most clonotypes. Abundant cord blood beta clonotypes had fewer insertions, young adult naive repertoires showed a similar but weaker trend, and memory repertoires showed no such trend. Excess twin sharing in beta out-of-frame sequences was weaker because fewer shared sequences lowered the signal-to-noise ratio. Conclusions relied on cross-sectional statistical analysis, since the same donors could not be followed over many years. Compared with coincidental sharing between unrelated individuals, out-of-frame TCR alpha sequences shared between twins showed an excess of sequences with low generation probability.

The same sample was also used in a study of T cells expressing NK-cell markers. As that second paper reports: Three sorted T-cell subsets (CD3+CD56+NKG2C+, CD3+CD56+NKG2C- and CD3+CD56-NKG2C+) from roughly 8 donors had their TCR beta-chain repertoires profiled. Seven of the eight sequenced donors were HCMV-seropositive and one was HCMV-seronegative. To restrict sorting to alphabetaTCR-expressing T cells, an anti-gammadeltaTCR antibody was added in several experiments. In several donors, the dominant CD3+CD56+NKG2C+ clonotypes were among the top 10 CD8+ clonotypes and accounted for about 1.0-7.5% of CD8+ T cells. Those dominant clonotypes were again the most abundant among CD3+CD56-NKG2C+ cells in several donors, at about 25-65%. It remained unclear whether the expanded NKG2C-expressing T cell clones were specific for HCMV antigens. Randomly selected healthy volunteers, three men and five women, were used as the eight sequenced donors. HCMV-specific IgG was detected in serum with a commercial ELISA kit to determine HCMV serostatus. MIGEC handled demultiplexing of the reads and grouping by UMI, while MiTCR was used to assemble and quantify clonotypes. Only TCR cDNA sequences supported by at least two reads were kept to exclude erroneous sequences. The tcR package was used for downstream repertoire analysis, and clonotypes were matched between fractions using CDR3 nucleotide sequence together with V segment. Antigen specificity was annotated against VDJdb with VDJmatch, allowing one amino acid substitution in CDR3.

Sequencing was performed on CD4+ T cells sorted from blood. This clonotype originated in a woman between 18 and 29 years old in good health. The sequence links TRBV20-1 to TRBJ2-3; TRBD1 lines up with 8 middle nucleotides. The DNA is TGCAGTGCCCCTCCTCGACAGGGGAATACGCAGTATTTT. Translated, this is CSAPPRQGNTQYF.